Reported below is one T cell receptor (beta chain). This clonotype was detected ten times or more. It has no known antigen specificity. Base-call qualities are not available, and no considerably larger clone is one nucleotide away. These data come from a study of T cells in Graves' hyperthyroidism and ophthalmopathy (dated by TCRdb to between 2019 and 2020). Regarding the complete study: Peripheral blood was sampled at the time of initial diagnosis, prior to any treatment. To identify distinguishing TCR V-J signatures, a discovery cohort of 95 to 100 patients was used, comprising fewer than 45 with Graves' ophthalmopathy and around 60 with stable Graves' hyperthyroidism. An independent validation cohort of fewer than 20 hyperthyroidism patients and 17 patients who later progressed to ophthalmopathy tested prospective prediction of ophthalmopathy. The approximately 100 discovery patients were divided at random into training and test sets in a 7:3 ratio. The study also compared thyroid tissue and blood T-cell repertoires from about 6 Graves' hyperthyroidism patients. Once sampling was done, hyperthyroidism patients were given methimazole at a starting dose of 30 mg daily, whereas ophthalmopathy patients were given high-dose intravenous methylprednisolone. According to the paper, TCR Vbeta CDR3 sequencing was carried out on some 140 peripheral blood samples, which came from some 41 ophthalmopathy, around 74 hyperthyroidism and around 17 progressor patients. The research as a whole found: Sample size was not statistically predetermined, and blinding of investigators to group allocation was not performed. Ophthalmopathy was separated from stable hyperthyroidism by a 13 V-J signature model, with approximately 89% sensitivity and approximately 84% specificity obtained in cross-validation and 80%/75% obtained in testing. Most expanded thyroid clonotypes (frequency above 0.001) were also detected in blood, suggesting blood repertoires may reflect thyroid immune responses. During validation, the model predicted progression to ophthalmopathy a median of about 5.9 months ahead of onset, with around 70% sensitivity and more than 72% specificity.

CDR3 length: 18 amino acids, cysteine to phenylalanine. This entry keeps only the CDR3 DNA: 54 bases, framed from base 1. Ends trimmed: V by 3 bases, J by 2 bases; bases unmatched to a gene: 9. Per the germline V gene, SGHAT is the CDR1 and FQNNGV is the CDR2. Ophthalmopathy patients had moderately to severely active disease, Clinical Activity Score of at least 3, NOSPECS grade of at least 4, and duration under 3 months. The study excluded patients with uncontrolled infections, other autoimmune diseases, pregnancy or lactation. Diagnoses were established on the basis of clinical symptoms, serum thyroxine and TRAb, thyroid ultrasound, and orbital computed tomography. Ficoll-Paque density gradient centrifugation was used to isolate PBMCs from approximately 11 ml of fresh peripheral blood. Total RNA was extracted with Trizol reagent, and quality was checked on an Agilent 2100 Bioanalyzer. TCR beta CDR3 regions were amplified from RNA transcripts. A first-round RT-PCR of the TCR CDR3 used the HTBI primer set with the Qiagen OneStep RT-PCR kit. A second multiplex PCR round built the libraries, followed by size selection and purification. Libraries were sequenced paired-end with 100 bp reads on an Illumina HiSeq2000. As for the authors' bioinformatics: SOAPnuke was used to process the raw data, removing reads that contained adapters or uncalled bases, had a mean Phred below 15, or lacked an exact match to the constant primer or identifier. COPE v1.2.5 was used to merge high-quality paired reads, and clonotypes were defined as unique nucleotide sequences. Clonotypes were aligned to IMGT TRBV, TRBD and TRBJ reference segments using MiTCR v1.1. The analysis was restricted to V-J combinations with a frequency above 0.0001, which together covered around 99% of the repertoires. A TCS score was defined as the ratio of F50 (clonal expansion) to E x V (chaos), with BLOSUM62-based TCRdist applied between CDR3 peptides within each V-J. Welch's t-statistics and random forest reduced 500 to 550 V-J features to roughly 13, which were used in a naive Bayes classifier (R e1071). Using fastp trimming at Q25 and MiXCR clonotype assembly, TCRdb reanalyzed the public sequencing data and kept in-frame beta chains. Here each entry gathers all rows of one CDR3 protein and keeps the most common genes and DNA. Here the V and J calls rest on TCRdb's processing, not on the authors' analysis. The sample table holds more than 300,000 distinct CDR3 sequences, of which about 14% were seen once. In total, the top ten clones hold 15% to 20% of the sample.

Sequenced: blood. The TCR was taken from a woman aged 30 to 39 with Graves' ophthalmopathy. The rearranged segments are TRBV11-2 and TRBJ1-5; TRBD1 agrees with 11 junctional bases. The nucleotide sequence is TGTGCCAGCAGCTTCCCGGGACAGGGGGTTGGTGGCAATCAGCCCCAGCATTTT. Translated, this is CASSFPGQGVGGNQPQHF.